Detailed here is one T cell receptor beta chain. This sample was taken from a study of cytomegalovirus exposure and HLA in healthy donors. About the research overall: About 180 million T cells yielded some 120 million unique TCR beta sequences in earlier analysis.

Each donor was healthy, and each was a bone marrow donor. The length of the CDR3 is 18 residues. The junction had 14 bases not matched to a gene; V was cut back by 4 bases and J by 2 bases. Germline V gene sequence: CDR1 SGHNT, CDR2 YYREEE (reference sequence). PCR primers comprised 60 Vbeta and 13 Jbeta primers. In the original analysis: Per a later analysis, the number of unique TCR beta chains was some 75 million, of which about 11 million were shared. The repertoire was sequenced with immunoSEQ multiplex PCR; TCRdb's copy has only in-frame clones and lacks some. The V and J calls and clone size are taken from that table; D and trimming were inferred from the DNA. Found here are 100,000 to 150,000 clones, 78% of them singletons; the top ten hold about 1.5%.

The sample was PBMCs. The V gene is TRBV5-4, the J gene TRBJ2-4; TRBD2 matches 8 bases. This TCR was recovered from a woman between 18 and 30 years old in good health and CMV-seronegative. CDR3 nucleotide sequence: TGTGCCAGCAGCCCGGCTGCTTGGAGCGGGAGTACCAAAAACATTCAGTACTTC. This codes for CASSPAAWSGSTKNIQYF.